This passage covers 5 T cell receptor beta chains from one sample sequenced in a study of OX40 agonist ivuxolimab in advanced cancers. Assay: immunoSEQ multiplex PCR; the TCRdb copy retains only in-frame clones and omits some. The repertoire has roughly 30,000 clones, 70% to 90% of them found once; the top ten carry 35% to 40%. Sequencing was performed on CD4+ or CD8+ T cells sorted from blood, taken in a trial of the OX40 agonist ivuxolimab. These TCRs come from an adult with an advanced solid tumor such as melanoma, head and neck, liver or kidney cancer.

The chain employs TRBV29-1 and TRBJ2-3; D unclear. Deletions cut 6 bases from V and 3 bases from J, with 16 bases between. In germline, CDR1 is SQVTM, CDR2 ANQGSEA. The CDR3 has 14 amino acids. The CDR3 here is CSVGPTGQTDTQYF. The CDR3 region has the DNA TGCAGCGTCGGGCCGACCGGTCAGACAGATACGCAGTATTTT.

V usage is TRBV6-1 and J usage is TRBJ2-1; D tentatively fits TRBD1 or TRBD2 (5 bases each). V was clipped by 4 bases and J by 9 bases, with 16 bases between them. The CDR3 has 14 amino acids. Germline CDR1 MNHNS, CDR2 SASEGT. The CDR3 sequence: CASSAFYVGGEQFF. CDR3 in DNA: TGTGCCAGCAGTGCTTTCTACGTTGGGGGTGAGCAGTTCTTC.

This chain links TRBV28 with TRBJ2-2; D is possibly TRBD1 (5 bases). The CDR3 contains 14 residues. CDR1 and CDR2 (germline): MDHEN, SYDVKM. The ends were cut back, 8 bases at V and 6 bases at J, with 16 bases in the middle. CDR3 DNA sequence: TGTGCCAGCCGAATTCTACAGGATTCCGGGGAGCTGTTTTTT. Translating it yields CASRILQDSGELFF. Variable domain in full (rest from reference TRBV28 and TRBJ2-2): DVKVTQSSRYLVKRTGEKVFLECVQDMDHENMFWYRQDPGLGLRLIYFSYDVKMKEKGDIPEGYSVSREKKERFSLILESASTNQTSMYLCASRILQDSGELFFGEGSRLTVL.

The rearrangement uses TRBV7-9 and TRBJ2-3; 7 nucleotides agree with TRBD2. Germline trimming cut 1 base from V and 3 bases from J; bases unmatched to any gene: 10. CDR3 length equals 17 residues. The V gene's germline CDR1 is SEHNR and CDR2 FQNEAQ (reference sequence). The CDR3: CASSLVRVTLATDTQYF. The CDR3 bases are TGTGCCAGCAGCTTAGTTCGGGTAACACTAGCGACAGATACGCAGTATTTT.

The chain uses TRBV11-2 and TRBJ2-7, with TRBD2 matching over 11 bases. The CDR3 runs to 16 residues. Germline loops: CDR1 SGHAT, CDR2 FQNNGV. The ends lost 3 bases at V and 4 bases at J; junction bases unmatched: 8. CDR3 nucleotide sequence: TGTGCCAGCAGCTTTCCACTAGCGGGAGAGGGATACGAGCAGTACTTC. Its protein product is CASSFPLAGEGYEQYF.